This T cell receptor (beta chain) derives from a study of blood T cell repertoires in COVID-19. On the study more broadly: PBMCs, B-cell-depleted T cells, or T cells were the source of the cDNA or gDNA that made up the material.

The CDR3 has 12 residues. Germline V CDR1 and CDR2: MDHEN, SYDVKM. V lost 5 bases, J lost 3 bases, and 7 bases lay in between. One Seattle source followed patients from active infection through their disease course. Study processing details: Reference gene primer amplification gave nucleated cell count estimates. Only in-frame clones appear in the TCRdb table, and some are missing; sequencing was by immunoSEQ multiplex PCR. D and trimming come from the DNA, and the V and J calls and clone size come from that table. The sample has 200,000 to 250,000 clones, 80% to 90% seen once. Specimen: peripheral blood. The chain links TRBV28 to TRBJ1-2, with D uncertain. The source of this sequence is an elderly woman with COVID-19, enrolled during active disease. The DNA for the CDR3 is TGTGCCAGCAGTCCCCGGGACTATGGCTACACCTTC. This encodes CASSPRDYGYTF.